This TCR beta chain is drawn from a study of blood T cell repertoires in COVID-19. Across the study: COVID-19 samples from acute and convalescent phases originated in the United States, Italy and Spain.

V was pared by 4 bases and J by 2 bases, with 14 bases of the junction left unmatched. Germline V gives CDR1 SEHNR, CDR2 FQNEAQ (reference sequence). This CDR3 spans 19 amino acids. Original processing notes: Reference gene primer amplification yielded estimated nucleated cell counts. Libraries were prepared by immunoSEQ multiplex PCR; TCRdb keeps only in-frame clonotypes and omits some of them. V, J and clone size were drawn from that table, and D and trimming were deduced from the DNA. The top ten hold approximately 10% of the sample, which has about 140,000 clones, over 70% seen once. This TCR came from a man in his 60s with active or convalescent COVID-19. The gene calls are TRBV7-9 and TRBJ2-3, with TRBD1 matching 11 bases. The source material was peripheral blood. The CDR3 reads CASSSDRDRGFRNTDTQYF. CDR3 bases: TGTGCCAGCAGCTCTGACCGGGACAGGGGGTTCCGAAACACAGATACGCAGTATTTT. The variable domain in full, with the rest retrieved from reference TRBV7-9 and TRBJ2-3, is DTGVSQNPRHKITKRGQNVTFRCDPISEHNRLYWYRQTLGQGPEFLTYFQNEAQLEKSRLLSDRFSAERPKGSFSTLEIQRTEQGDSAMYLCASSSDRDRGFRNTDTQYFGPGTRLTVL.